The 26 T cell receptor beta chains below come from one sample, sequenced in a study of identical twins. TCRdb recomputed calls from the 5' RACE reads with MiXCR, one row per CDR3 protein. The sample records some 1,600,000 distinct CDR3 sequences, about 31% being singletons. Sequenced: cord blood. The receptors stem from a newborn girl in good health.

This sequence joins TRBV7-2 and TRBJ2-7; 9 bases align to TRBD1. CDR1 and CDR2 (germline): SGHTA, FQGNSA. V gave up 4 bases and J gave up 3 bases; unmatched junction bases: 7. The CDR3 is 15 amino acids. The CDR3 sequence is CASSSKGQGRYEQYF. The CDR3, as DNA: TGTGCCAGCAGCTCCAAGGGACAGGGACGCTACGAGCAGTACTTC. Using reference TRBV7-2 and TRBJ2-7 for the parts outside the CDR3, the full variable domain is GAGVSQSPSNKVTEKGKDVELRCDPISGHTALYWYRQSLGQGLEFLIYFQGNSAPDKSGLPSDRFSAERTGGSVSTLTIQRTQQEDSAVYLCASSSKGQGRYEQYFGPGTRLTVT.

The J gene is TRBJ2-5, the V gene TRBV3-1; perhaps TRBD1 as D (6 bases). Deletions cut 0 bases from V and 6 bases from J, with 17 bases between. The CDR3 extends over 16 amino acids. Looked up from germline, CDR1 is LGHDT and CDR2 is YNNKEL (reference sequence). In DNA form, the CDR3 reads TGTGCCAGCAGCCAAGATCTCCGGCAGGGGCGGAAGACCCAGTACTTC. The encoded protein is CASSQDLRQGRKTQYF.

This clonotype appeared a few times. As DNA, the CDR3 is TGTGCCAGCAGCTTAGTTTTAGGGCCCGGGGAAGATACGCAGTATTTT. Translating it yields CASSLVLGPGEDTQYF. The chain carries TRBV7-2 and TRBJ2-3; weak D call: TRBD2 (5 bases). V lost 1 base and J lost 5, with 16 bases in between. CDR1 is SGHTA, CDR2 FQGNSA, per germline. The CDR3 length is 16 residues. Based on the CDR3 plus reference TRBV7-2 and TRBJ2-3, the full variable domain is GAGVSQSPSNKVTEKGKDVELRCDPISGHTALYWYRQSLGQGLEFLIYFQGNSAPDKSGLPSDRFSAERTGGSVSTLTIQRTQQEDSAVYLCASSLVLGPGEDTQYFGPGTRLTVL.

This clonotype was counted between two and nine times. The chain's CDR3 is CASSLGPGYIQYF. The CDR3 DNA reads as TGTGCCAGCAGCTTAGGACCCGGATACATTCAGTACTTC. V is TRBV7-2 and J is TRBJ2-4, with D hard to call. CDR1 is SGHTA and CDR2 is FQGNSA in the germline V gene. This CDR3 contains 13 residues. Trimming took off 1 base at V and 8 bases at J, with 9 bases between the two ends.

A few counts support this clonotype. V and J are TRBV5-1 and TRBJ2-7, with TRBD2 matching 9 bases. After removal of 0 bases from V and 6 bases from J, the junction contained 10 bases not matched to a gene. This CDR3 is built from 16 residues. Germline CDR1 and CDR2: SGHRS and YFSETQ. DNA for the CDR3: TGCGCCAGCAGCTTGGGTTCGGCTAGCGGGACTGGCGAGCAGTACTTC. Its protein product is CASSLGSASGTGEQYF.

The chain links TRBV6-6 to TRBJ2-3, with TRBD2 matching 8 bases. After removal of 6 bases from V and 5 bases from J, the junction contained 7 bases not matched to a gene. Germline V gene lookup returns CDR1 MNHNY and CDR2 SVGAGI (reference sequence). This CDR3 has 14 amino acids. The DNA of the CDR3 is TGTGCCAGCAGACGTAGCGGGATAGGAGATACGCAGTATTTT. Translation gives CASRRSGIGDTQYF.

The rearrangement joins TRBV29-1 to TRBJ2-3, with 8 nucleotides matching TRBD2. Germline V gene sequence: CDR1 SQVTM, CDR2 ANQGSEA. The CDR3 has 14 residues. V shed 3 bases and J 3 bases; nucleotides not matched to a gene: 5. DNA for the CDR3: TGCAGCGTTGAGGAGTTAGCGGGAACAGATACGCAGTATTTT. It encodes CSVEELAGTDTQYF.

The chain is built from TRBV28 and TRBJ2-7; 8 nucleotides agree with TRBD2. The CDR3 loop spans 13 amino acids. Germline V CDR1 and CDR2: MDHEN, SYDVKM. V shed 7 bases and J 6 bases; nucleotides not matched to a gene: 8. The CDR3 loop reads CASTTVLAVEQYF. CDR3 nucleotide sequence: TGTGCCAGCACAACGGTACTAGCGGTCGAGCAGTACTTC. Drawing the rest from reference TRBV28 and TRBJ2-7, the complete variable domain is DVKVTQSSRYLVKRTGEKVFLECVQDMDHENMFWYRQDPGLGLRLIYFSYDVKMKEKGDIPEGYSVSREKKERFSLILESASTNQTSMYLCASTTVLAVEQYFGPGTRLTVT.

The J gene is TRBJ1-5, the V gene TRBV6-2 or TRBV6-3; 12 bases are shared with TRBD1. The junction had 16 bases not matched to a gene; V was cut back by 7 bases and J by 0 bases. Germline CDR1 is MNHEY and CDR2 is SVGEGT. CDR3 length: 20 residues. CDR3 sequence: CASTFSAGTGGGYSNQPQHF. The CDR3 nucleotides are TGTGCCAGCACTTTTTCGGCCGGGACAGGGGGCGGTTATAGCAATCAGCCCCAGCATTTT.

This clonotype was detected only a few times. This chain uses TRBV6-1 with TRBJ2-4, with 7 nucleotides matching TRBD2. The J call is uncertain, as TRBJ2-7 better fits the DNA end. CDR3 length equals 15 residues. CDR1 is MNHNS, CDR2 SASEGT, per germline. The CDR3 sequence: CASSEFGLEGYEQYF. In DNA form, the CDR3 reads TGTGCCAGCAGTGAATTTGGACTAGAGGGATACGAGCAGTACTTC.

The chain is built from TRBV2 and TRBJ1-2; D remains ambiguous. The CDR3 is 13 amino acids. Trimming cost V 10 bases and J 8 bases, with 20 bases left between them. Looked up from germline, CDR1 is SNHLY and CDR2 is FYNNEI. The DNA of the CDR3 is TGTGCCATCCGAGAAGGAATTCCTGGGGGCTACACCTTC. As protein: CAIREGIPGGYTF.

This clonotype showed up just a few times. One end of the junction does not line up with germline, which may come from a read error. DNA for the CDR3: TGCGCCAGCAGATTGGGGGACAGTTCTAACTATGGCTACACCTTC. Encoded protein: CASRLGDSSNYGYTF. The rearrangement uses TRBV5-1 and TRBJ1-2; TRBD1 matches 7 bases. This CDR3 is built from 15 residues. The germline gives CDR1 SGHRS, CDR2 YFSETQ.

This rearrangement joins TRBV7-2 to TRBJ2-4; 8 bases match TRBD2. The J call may be in error: the DNA end matches TRBJ2-5 better. CDR3 length: 16 amino acids. The germline gives CDR1 SGHTA, CDR2 FQGNSA. CDR3 in amino acids: CASSWSGSANQETQYF. For the CDR3, the DNA is TGTGCCAGCAGCTGGAGCGGGAGCGCAAATCAAGAGACCCAGTACTTC.

The sample holds a few counts of this clonotype. The chain links TRBV28 to TRBJ1-5; no clear D gene. The CDR3 spans 16 residues. Germline lookup yields CDR1 MDHEN and CDR2 SYDVKM. V lost 3 bases and J lost 1, with 13 bases in between. The CDR3 nucleotides are TGTGCCAGCAGTTTCGGATTGGGATACAGCAATCAGCCCCAGCATTTT. It yields the protein CASSFGLGYSNQPQHF.

This clonotype was seen only a few times. The CDR3 region has the DNA TGTGCTAGTGGCCAAGGACCAGGAGCTTTCTTT. It translates to CASGQGPGAFF. The chain carries TRBV12-5 and TRBJ1-1; no definite D call. CDR1 and CDR2 (germline): LGHNT, FRNRAP. Deletions cut 6 bases from V and 10 bases from J, with 12 bases between. The CDR3 runs to 11 residues.

There are a few counts of this clonotype. This may stem from a read error, because a much larger clone lies one nucleotide away. V usage is TRBV6-6 and J usage is TRBJ2-2; D gene uncertain. Germline loops: CDR1 MNHNY, CDR2 SVGAGI (reference sequence). The CDR3 consists of 12 residues. V dropped 7 bases and J dropped 1 base, with 4 bases sitting between them. The CDR3 sequence: CASKQNTGELFF. The CDR3 region has the DNA TGTGCCAGCAAACAGAACACCGGGGAGCTGTTTTTT.

This clonotype was picked up a small number of times. CDR3 region: CASRDRLGDTQYF. Written as DNA, the CDR3 is TGTGCCAGCAGGGACAGGCTGGGGGATACGCAGTATTTT. V usage is TRBV12-3 or TRBV12-4 and J usage is TRBJ2-3, with 7 bases that match TRBD1. The junction had 6 bases not matched to a gene; V was cut back by 6 bases and J by 6 bases. The CDR3 contains 13 residues.

Points on this clonotype: A much larger clone differs from this one at a single base, so this may be a read error. The rearrangement joins TRBV28 to TRBJ2-7, with 7 positions matching TRBD2. V dropped 3 bases and J dropped 7; count of bases not matched to a gene: 15. CDR1 and CDR2 (germline): MDHEN, SYDVKM. CDR3 size: 16 residues. CDR3 region: CASSFLGDYLYNEQYF. CDR3 bases: TGTGCCAGCAGTTTCCTCGGGGACTACCTCTACAATGAGCAGTACTTC.

This clonotype was seen a few times. The rearrangement links TRBV25-1 to TRBJ2-3, with 7 bases aligning to TRBD2. The germline V gene encodes CDR1 MGHDK and CDR2 SYGVNS. This CDR3 comprises 15 residues. V lost 3 bases and J lost 2; bases outside the gene matches: 5. CDR3 sequence (DNA): TGTGCCAGCAGTGAGTCTAGCGGCCTCACAGATACGCAGTATTTT. Its protein is CASSESSGLTDTQYF. Variable domain in full (rest from reference TRBV25-1 and TRBJ2-3): EADIYQTPRYLVIGTGKKITLECSQTMGHDKMYWYQQDPGMELHLIHYSYGVNSTEKGDLSSESTVSRIRTEHFPLTLESARPSHTSQYLCASSESSGLTDTQYFGPGTRLTVL.

This clonotype was seen only a few times. This sequence joins TRBV20-1 and TRBJ2-3, with D perhaps matching TRBD2 (6 bases). V lost 3 bases and J 2 bases, leaving 15 bases between the germline ends. Germline values: CDR1 DFQATT, CDR2 SNEGSKA (reference sequence). The CDR3 covers 15 residues. The CDR3 here is CSASPTGGTTDTQYF. The DNA of the CDR3 is TGCAGTGCTAGCCCTACGGGCGGGACCACAGATACGCAGTATTTT.

The chain employs TRBV2 and TRBJ2-5; TRBD2 might be the D (6 bases). Trimming took off 3 bases at V and 1 base at J, with 9 bases between the two ends. Germline V CDR1 and CDR2: SNHLY, FYNNEI. The CDR3 sequence is 14 residues long. CDR3 DNA sequence: TGTGCCAGCAGTGATCGGAGGGCCCAAGAGACCCAGTACTTC. Amino acids: CASSDRRAQETQYF.

The V gene is TRBV3-1, the J gene TRBJ2-5; D remains ambiguous. This CDR3 has 14 amino acids. Trimming took off 1 base at V and 11 bases at J, with 17 bases between the two ends. Germline V gene data show CDR1 as LGHDT and CDR2 as YNNKEL (reference sequence). DNA of the CDR3: TGTGCCAGCAGCCAAGTAGCCGGTTACAATGAGCAGTACTTC. As protein: CASSQVAGYNEQYF.

There are a few counts of this clonotype. This chain uses TRBV27 with TRBJ2-7; 8 bases match TRBD1. V was pared by 6 bases and J by 2 bases, with 3 bases of the junction left unmatched. In germline, CDR1 is MNHEY, CDR2 SMNVEV (reference sequence). The CDR3 extends over 13 amino acids. As DNA, the CDR3 is TGTGCCAGCAGATACAGGGGGACCTACGAGCAGTACTTC. Amino acid sequence: CASRYRGTYEQYF.

J is TRBJ2-1 and V is TRBV11-2, with D perhaps given as TRBD1 or TRBD2 (5 bases each). The CDR3 has 15 amino acids. Looked up from germline, CDR1 is SGHAT and CDR2 is FQNNGV. The ends were cut back, 1 base at V and 6 bases at J, with 13 bases in the middle. Here the CDR3 reads CASSLVGDLANEQFF. CDR3 DNA sequence: TGTGCCAGCAGCTTAGTAGGGGACCTAGCCAATGAGCAGTTCTTC.

V gene TRBV20-1 combines with J gene TRBJ2-2; D remains ambiguous. CDR3 size: 11 residues. Germline-derived CDR1 and CDR2 are DFQATT and SNEGSKA (reference sequence). V lost 4 bases to trimming and J lost 7 bases, with 7 bases between them. Here the CDR3 reads CSATYGGELFF. CDR3 coding DNA: TGCAGTGCTACCTACGGCGGGGAGCTGTTTTTT.

This chain links TRBV4-1 with TRBJ2-5, with unresolved D. This CDR3 is 13 amino acids long. Germline V lookup: CDR1 MGHRA, CDR2 YSYEKL. V lost 6 bases and J 5 bases, leaving 13 bases between the germline ends. CDR3 in DNA: TGCGCCAGCAGGATGAATGTGGGGGAGACCCAGTACTTC. It codes for CASRMNVGETQYF.